The 5 T cell receptor beta chains in this list originate from one sample, sequenced in a study of shared clonotypes between healthy human individuals. Assay: immunoSEQ multiplex PCR; the TCRdb copy retains only in-frame clones and omits some. This sample yields some 500,000 clones, of which roughly four fifths are seen a single time; more than 10% belongs to the top ten. Sequencing was done on a sample of PBMCs. These receptors were taken from a woman between 35 and 50 years old in good health. Some clones in this sample may be carry-over from other donors' samples.

This chain connects TRBV2 to TRBJ2-7, with TRBD1 identical over 7 bases. This CDR3 contains 14 residues. The J segment lost 4 bases and the V segment lost 7 bases, leaving 10 bases of the junction unmatched. Germline V lookup: CDR1 SNHLY, CDR2 FYNNEI. The chain's CDR3 is CASKGAQASYEQYF. The CDR3 region has the DNA TGTGCCAGCAAGGGGGCGCAGGCTAGTTACGAGCAGTACTTC.

For this clone: Within the sample, other DNA sequences also encode this same CDR3. The V gene is TRBV28, the J gene TRBJ2-7, with a tentative D call TRBD1 (6 bases). CDR1 MDHEN and CDR2 SYDVKM come from the germline V gene. V lost 2 bases, J lost 2 bases, and 10 bases lay in between. CDR3 length: 14 amino acids. The CDR3 sequence: CASSLGQGTYEQYF. CDR3 in DNA: TGTGCCAGCAGTTTAGGCCAGGGGACCTACGAGCAGTACTTC.

This clone was detected once. The chain employs TRBV5-4 and TRBJ1-1, with 10 positions matching TRBD1. This CDR3 spans 18 amino acids. The V segment lost 6 bases and the J segment 1 base; nucleotides outside the gene matches: 15. The germline CDR1 and CDR2 sequences are SGHNT and YYREEE (reference sequence). The CDR3 region is CASTSRDRGPLKNTEAFF. CDR3 sequence (DNA): TGTGCCAGCACTTCCCGAGACAGGGGGCCCTTGAAGAACACTGAAGCTTTCTTT.

The J gene is TRBJ2-3, the V gene TRBV2; 9 nucleotides agree with TRBD2. V was pared by 5 bases and J by 2 bases, with 5 bases of the junction left unmatched. The CDR3 is 15 residues long. CDR1 SNHLY and CDR2 FYNNEI come from the germline V gene. CDR3 DNA: TGTGCCAGCAGTTCTCGACTAGCGGACACAGATACGCAGTATTTT. Its protein product is CASSSRLADTDTQYF. The complete variable domain, with remaining parts taken from reference TRBV2 and TRBJ2-3, reads EPEVTQTPSHQVTQMGQEVILRCVPISNHLYFYWYRQILGQKVEFLVSFYNNEISEKSEIFDDQFSVERPDGSNFTLKIRSTKLEDSAMYFCASSSRLADTDTQYFGPGTRLTVL.

V and J are TRBV7-3 and TRBJ2-2; no clear D. Germline V gives CDR1 SGHTA, CDR2 FQGTGA. V was cut by 1 base and J by 3 bases, with 3 bases left in between. This CDR3 is 13 amino acids long. The CDR3 spells CASSLMHTGELFF. The CDR3 DNA follows: TGTGCCAGCAGCTTAATGCACACCGGGGAGCTGTTTTTT.